The present TCR beta chain was sequenced within a study of cytomegalovirus exposure and HLA in healthy donors. This clone appeared a single time. 60 Vbeta and 13 Jbeta primers were used in PCR. Assay used: immunoSEQ multiplex PCR; TCRdb lists only in-frame clones, some missing. The table records under 250,000 clones, approximately 82% of them present only once. Trimming took 3 bases from V and 1 from J; bases not matched to a gene: 5. Germline values: CDR1 MDHEN, CDR2 SYDVKM. The CDR3 contains 15 residues. Sequenced: PBMCs. The source of this sequence is a woman in her fifties or sixties in good health and CMV-seropositive. V gene TRBV28 combines with J gene TRBJ2-7, with 8 bases identical to TRBD1. In DNA form, the CDR3 reads TGTGCCAGCAGTTTCTATCGGGACAGGTCCTACGAGCAGTACTTC. Translating gives CASSFYRDRSYEQYF.